This TCR beta chain was identified during a study of cytomegalovirus exposure and HLA in healthy donors. Germline values: CDR1 PRHDT, CDR2 FYEKMQ (reference sequence). The CDR3 is 14 amino acids. V was clipped by 4 bases and J by 2 bases, with 11 bases between them. Findings of the study overall: Among TCR beta chains, those listed as cytomegalovirus-associated numbered about 160.

The PCR ran on 60 Vbeta and 13 Jbeta primers. Method: immunoSEQ multiplex PCR; TCRdb's copy keeps in-frame clones and lacks some. The data hold under 150,000 clones, with about 68% observed a single time. On this clone itself: What it binds is not known.

The chain links TRBV13 to TRBJ2-5; no clear D. This receptor was identified in a woman aged 40 to 55 in good health and CMV-seropositive. Input material: PBMCs. For the CDR3, the DNA is TGTGCCAGCAGCTATCAAACGACACAAGAGACCCAGTACTTC. It encodes CASSYQTTQETQYF. Based on the CDR3 plus reference TRBV13 and TRBJ2-5, the full variable domain is AAGVIQSPRHLIKEKRETATLKCYPIPRHDTVYWYQQGPGQDPQFLISFYEKMQSDKGSIPDRFSAQQFSDYHSELNMSSLELGDSALYFCASSYQTTQETQYFGPGTRLLVL.